This is a list of T cell receptor beta chains from one sample in a study of T cells in Graves' hyperthyroidism and ophthalmopathy. TCRdb processed the multiplex PCR reads anew with MiXCR; each CDR3 protein has one entry. Of about 400,000 distinct CDR3 sequences in the sample, around 14% were seen once. The sequencing input was blood. The receptors shown here come from a young woman with Graves' hyperthyroidism. Both conserved end residues are trimmed from each CDR3.

v_gene,j_gene,CDR3aa
TRBV7-8,TRBJ2-1,ASSLAGPTGTGYGNEQF
TRBV7-9,TRBJ2-2,ASSLRPRGGSGELF
TRBV15,TRBJ1-5,ATRPRGHNQPQH
TRBV3-1,TRBJ2-7,ASSQSRFLGVREQY
TRBV29-1,TRBJ1-2,SVTGGNYGYT
TRBV12-3/TRBV12-4,TRBJ2-7,ASSLNREDEQY
TRBV7-9,TRBJ2-1,ASSFPRVAVNEQF
TRBV2,TRBJ1-5,ASRRDTAGNQPQH
TRBV28,TRBJ2-2,ASSSDSHTGELF
TRBV28,TRBJ1-2,ASSSLGTGNYGYT
TRBV7-9,TRBJ2-3,ASSQGSGGDTQY
TRBV10-3,TRBJ1-2,AITNDRGRGYT
TRBV3-1,TRBJ1-2,ASSPEGKGYT
TRBV19,TRBJ2-1,ASSITLSGGEQF
TRBV6-1,TRBJ1-4,ASSPGQTNEKLF
TRBV4-2,TRBJ1-1,ASSQHRGRKMNTEAF
TRBV3-1,TRBJ2-3,ASSRGTSGGPGTQY
TRBV12-3/TRBV12-4,TRBJ1-3,ASSLGQVGNTIY
TRBV30,TRBJ1-1,AWSGQLNTEAF
TRBV29-1,TRBJ2-3,SAKGTFGTDTQY
TRBV28,TRBJ2-1,ASSFSGYTYNEQF
TRBV11-2,TRBJ2-7,ASIGSLHEQY
TRBV4-1,TRBJ2-7,ASSVTGGSYEQY
TRBV29-1,TRBJ1-1,SVPPLWDGDTEAF
TRBV6-1,TRBJ1-2,ASRLFGQGDYGYT
TRBV12-3/TRBV12-4,TRBJ1-4,ASSWGQREKLF